This is a list of T cell receptor beta chains from one sample in a study of T cells in Graves' hyperthyroidism and ophthalmopathy. TCRdb re-analysed the multiplex PCR reads in MiXCR, keeping a single row per CDR3 protein. The data contain under 350,000 distinct CDR3 sequences, 15% to 20% of them singletons. Sequenced sample: blood. These receptors were collected from a woman between 50 and 59 years old with Graves' hyperthyroidism. The CDR3 runs from the conserved cysteine through the conserved F or W. Each record gives: V gene, D gene, J gene, clone size, CDR3 protein, CDR3 DNA. D genes are given only for firm matches. For some rows the clone size is stated as once, few or many, or as a class when expanded; others skip it.

TRBV7-8	-	TRBJ1-3	many	CASSPGTPGHPGNTIYF	TGTGCCAGCAGCCCCGGCACCCCGGGACACCCTGGAAACACCATATATTTT
TRBV4-1	-	TRBJ1-1	once	CASSQGFLGPQGAFF	TGCGCCAGCAGCCAAGGGTTTCTTGGACCCCAGGGAGCTTTCTTT
TRBV10-3	-	TRBJ2-5	-	CATAPRGARETQYF	TGTGCCACGGCTCCCAGGGGGGCCAGGGAGACCCAGTACTTC
TRBV7-9	-	TRBJ1-4	-	CASSAIGGANEKLFF	TGTGCCAGCAGCGCCATTGGAGGGGCTAATGAAAAACTGTTTTTT
TRBV2	-	TRBJ2-1	many	CASSTNGNEQFF	TGTGCCAGCAGTACCAACGGGAATGAGCAGTTCTTC
TRBV11-2	TRBD2	TRBJ2-1	many	CASSSSGGAFEQFF	TGTGCCAGCAGCTCTAGCGGGGGGGCATTCGAGCAGTTCTTC
TRBV12-3/TRBV12-4	-	TRBJ2-3	many	CASDGRIAGDTQYF	TGTGCCAGCGACGGGAGAATAGCCGGAGATACGCAGTATTTT
TRBV6-1	-	TRBJ2-3	many	CASSDRPGDTQYF	TGTGCCAGCAGTGATCGACCGGGAGATACGCAGTATTTT
TRBV6-9	TRBD2	TRBJ2-3	few	CASSYLSGGTDTQYF	TGTGCCAGCAGTTACCTTAGCGGGGGGACAGATACGCAGTATTTT
TRBV6-2/TRBV6-3	-	TRBJ2-5	many	CASTQGGKKTQYF	TGTGCCAGCACACAGGGTGGGAAAAAGACCCAGTACTTC
TRBV15	TRBD2	TRBJ2-4	few	CATSSSGGEGNIQYF	TGTGCCACCAGCAGTAGCGGGGGGGAGGGGAACATTCAGTACTTC
TRBV20-1	TRBD2	TRBJ2-1	few	CSARHRRLAGTNEQFF	TGCAGTGCTAGACATCGGAGGCTAGCGGGAACGAATGAGCAGTTCTTC
TRBV12-3/TRBV12-4	-	TRBJ2-2	few	CASSYQGHNTGELFF	TGTGCCAGCAGTTATCAGGGGCACAACACCGGGGAGCTGTTTTTT
TRBV19	TRBD2	TRBJ2-3	-	CASSEGTSGTTDTQYF	TGTGCCAGCTCCGAAGGGACTAGCGGGACAACAGATACGCAGTATTTT
TRBV3-1	-	TRBJ1-2	few	CASSQDDGGNGYTF	TGTGCCAGCAGCCAAGATGACGGGGGGAATGGCTACACCTTC
TRBV6-5	-	TRBJ2-7	many	CASSYSTPADYEQYF	TGTGCCAGCAGTTACTCGACGCCCGCGGACTACGAGCAGTACTTC